Listed below are T cell receptor beta chains from one sample, sequenced in a study of blood T cells in healthy people across ages. TCRdb re-analysed the 5' RACE reads in MiXCR, keeping a single row per CDR3 protein. The sample holds 800,000 to 950,000 distinct CDR3 sequences, about 37% seen once. The sample was blood. All receptors derive from a man aged 18-30 years in good health. CDR3s include the opening cysteine and the closing phenylalanine or tryptophan. D genes are given only for firm matches. Only some rows state a clone size, as once, few, many or a class for expanded clones.

DNA: TGTGCCAGCAGTTTAGAGGGTTGGGACAGGGCCAATGAAAAACTGTTTTTT
CDR3: CASSLEGWDRANEKLFF
J: TRBJ1-4
D: TRBD1
size: NA
V: TRBV12-3/TRBV12-4

DNA: TGTGCCACGTCTCAGGGGGGGGAGCAGTACTTC
CDR3: CATSQGGEQYF
J: TRBJ2-5
D: NA
size: few
V: TRBV30

DNA: TGTGCCAGCAGCTACTCGCGGGGGGAGAGCACAGATACGCAGTATTTT
CDR3: CASSYSRGESTDTQYF
J: TRBJ2-3
D: TRBD2
size: NA
V: TRBV13

DNA: TGTGCCATCAGTGAGTCTGGCATCCAGCGGGCCACAGATACGCAGTATTTT
CDR3: CAISESGIQRATDTQYF
J: TRBJ2-3
D: NA
size: NA
V: TRBV10-3

DNA: TGTGCCAGCAGCTTGGAGCCGGGTGTGAACACCGGGGAGCTGTTTTTT
CDR3: CASSLEPGVNTGELFF
J: TRBJ2-2
D: NA
size: NA
V: TRBV5-4

DNA: TGTGCCACCAGTGATTCGGGGCCTGCTCAGCCCCAGCATTTT
CDR3: CATSDSGPAQPQHF
J: TRBJ1-5
D: NA
size: NA
V: TRBV24-1

DNA: TGTGCCAGCAGCCCCGGACAGGGGGCGGTCACTGAAGCTTTCTTT
CDR3: CASSPGQGAVTEAFF
J: TRBJ1-1
D: TRBD1
size: NA
V: TRBV7-8

DNA: TGTGCCAGCTCCCCAAGCGGGAGTACACAAGAGACCCAGTACTTC
CDR3: CASSPSGSTQETQYF
J: TRBJ2-5
D: TRBD2
size: many
V: TRBV12-3/TRBV12-4

DNA: TGTGCCAGCACCTGGACAGCCTCCTATGAGACCCAGTACTTC
CDR3: CASTWTASYETQYF
J: TRBJ2-5
D: NA
size: few
V: TRBV27

DNA: TGCGCCAGCAGTTCCGGAGGGGGGGCCCAAGAGACCCAGTACTTC
CDR3: CASSSGGGAQETQYF
J: TRBJ2-5
D: NA
size: NA
V: TRBV5-1

DNA: TGTGCCAGCACCTGGACAGGGTTTGAGACCCAGTACTTC
CDR3: CASTWTGFETQYF
J: TRBJ2-5
D: TRBD1
size: many
V: TRBV7-9

DNA: TGTGCCAGCACCCTCTCGGGGGGTCTTACTACAGATACGCAGTATTTT
CDR3: CASTLSGGLTTDTQYF
J: TRBJ2-3
D: TRBD2
size: few
V: TRBV2

DNA: TGTGCCAGCAGCCCCTCGGACAGGAAGAACACTGAAGCTTTCTTT
CDR3: CASSPSDRKNTEAFF
J: TRBJ1-1
D: TRBD1
size: NA
V: TRBV6-2/TRBV6-3

DNA: TGTGCCAGCAGCTTAGGCGGGGGCCGTAACTATGGCTACACCTTC
CDR3: CASSLGGGRNYGYTF
J: TRBJ1-2
D: NA
size: many
V: TRBV7-2

DNA: TGTGCCAGCAGCTTTGATGAGGGACAGGGCACAGATACGCAGTATTTT
CDR3: CASSFDEGQGTDTQYF
J: TRBJ2-3
D: TRBD1
size: few
V: TRBV7-6

DNA: TGTGCCAGCAGTTGGCGGGTCTCTAAAGAGACCCAGTACTTC
CDR3: CASSWRVSKETQYF
J: TRBJ2-5
D: NA
size: NA
V: TRBV12-3/TRBV12-4

DNA: TGTGCCAGCAGTGGACAGGGGGTTGACTATGGCTACACCTTC
CDR3: CASSGQGVDYGYTF
J: TRBJ1-2
D: TRBD1
size: few
V: TRBV2

DNA: TGTGCCACCAGTCCATCCCCGGGACAGGGGATGAATGAGCAGTTCTTC
CDR3: CATSPSPGQGMNEQFF
J: TRBJ2-1
D: TRBD1
size: NA
V: TRBV24-1

DNA: TGTGCCAGCAGTTCCCCGACAGGGGGCATTCACTACGAGCAGTACTTC
CDR3: CASSSPTGGIHYEQYF
J: TRBJ2-7
D: TRBD1
size: NA
V: TRBV28

DNA: TGTGCCAGTAGCCCCGGGACACTAAATGAAAAACTGTTTTTT
CDR3: CASSPGTLNEKLFF
J: TRBJ1-4
D: NA
size: NA
V: TRBV19

DNA: TGTGCCAGCAGCCCGACAGGGGAACCAATCGGACGGGCTGAAGCTTTCTTT
CDR3: CASSPTGEPIGRAEAFF
J: TRBJ1-1
D: TRBD1
size: few
V: TRBV7-9

DNA: TGTGCCAGCAGCTTTGCGGCAGGGGAAGCTTTCTTT
CDR3: CASSFAAGEAFF
J: TRBJ1-1
D: NA
size: NA
V: TRBV5-6

DNA: TGTGCCAGCGGGACAGGGTTGGGGAAACTGTTTTTT
CDR3: CASGTGLGKLFF
J: TRBJ1-4
D: TRBD1
size: few
V: TRBV12-3/TRBV12-4

DNA: TGCGCCAGCAGCCAAGTAACGGCCCCTGGCTACACCTTC
CDR3: CASSQVTAPGYTF
J: TRBJ1-2
D: NA
size: NA
V: TRBV4-1

DNA: TGCGCCAGCAGCTCCCCAGCTACCTACGAGCAGTACTTC
CDR3: CASSSPATYEQYF
J: TRBJ2-7
D: NA
size: few
V: TRBV5-1

DNA: TGTGCCAGCAGCCCCTCCGGGGGGTCAGAGACCCAGTACTTC
CDR3: CASSPSGGSETQYF
J: TRBJ2-5
D: TRBD2
size: many
V: TRBV7-9

DNA: TGTGCCAGCAGTCGACAGACATACAATGAGCAGTTCTTC
CDR3: CASSRQTYNEQFF
J: TRBJ2-1
D: NA
size: few
V: TRBV12-3/TRBV12-4